This T cell receptor (beta chain) was documented in a study of blood T cells in healthy people across ages. Study-wide results and limits: Because sorting was not performed, PBMCs prevented conclusive naive versus antigen-experienced comparison. Considered underestimates were the diversity estimates obtained from one million T cells. Measured against age, TCR beta diversity per million T cells decreased in a roughly linear manner.

In the case of this clonotype: Its antigen remains unknown.

A second PCR of about 7 to 11 cycles used a sample-barcoded 5' primer and a J-beta primer mix. A template-switch adaptor with 12 random nucleotides tagged each cDNA molecule. Each CDR3 protein is one row after TCRdb ran MiXCR on the 5' RACE reads. The sample contains about 900,000 distinct CDR3 sequences, approximately 49% of which appear only once. The receptor was isolated from a man aged 30 to 39 in good health. The specimen sequenced was blood.

CDR3 sequence reads: CASSRPGQGGTGELFF. The CDR3 DNA sequence: TGTGCCAGCAGTCGACCGGGACAGGGAGGCACCGGGGAGCTGTTTTTT. The V and J genes are TRBV6-1 and TRBJ2-2; 9 nucleotides match TRBD1. The length of the CDR3 is 16 residues. V shed 5 bases, J shed 4 bases, and the junction held 8 bases outside the gene matches. Looked up from germline, CDR1 is MNHNS and CDR2 is SASEGT.